This T cell receptor (beta chain) was captured in a study of blood T cell repertoires in COVID-19. Study summary: Samples representing acute and convalescent COVID-19 were sourced from the United States, Italy and Spain. T cells, B-cell-depleted T cells, or PBMCs provided the cDNA or gDNA that served as material.

Germline V gives CDR1 MNHNY, CDR2 SVGAGI (reference sequence). The length of the CDR3 is 16 residues. V was clipped by 2 bases and J by 2 bases; unmatched bases: 6. Original processing methods: Amplification from reference gene primers served as the basis for estimated nucleated cell counts. Clones were read by immunoSEQ multiplex PCR, and TCRdb kept only the in-frame ones, dropping some. V and J calls and clone size are as listed in that table; D and trimming were resolved from the DNA. Of approximately 220,000 clones detected, 65% to 90% appear once; the ten largest clones hold 4% to 4.5%. The source is a man in his fifties with acute or convalescent COVID-19. The genes are TRBV6-6 and TRBJ2-1; 7 bases line up with TRBD2. The sample was peripheral blood. This CDR3 reads CASSYTLAATYNEQFF. The CDR3 bases are TGTGCCAGCAGTTACACCCTAGCGGCCACCTACAATGAGCAGTTCTTC.